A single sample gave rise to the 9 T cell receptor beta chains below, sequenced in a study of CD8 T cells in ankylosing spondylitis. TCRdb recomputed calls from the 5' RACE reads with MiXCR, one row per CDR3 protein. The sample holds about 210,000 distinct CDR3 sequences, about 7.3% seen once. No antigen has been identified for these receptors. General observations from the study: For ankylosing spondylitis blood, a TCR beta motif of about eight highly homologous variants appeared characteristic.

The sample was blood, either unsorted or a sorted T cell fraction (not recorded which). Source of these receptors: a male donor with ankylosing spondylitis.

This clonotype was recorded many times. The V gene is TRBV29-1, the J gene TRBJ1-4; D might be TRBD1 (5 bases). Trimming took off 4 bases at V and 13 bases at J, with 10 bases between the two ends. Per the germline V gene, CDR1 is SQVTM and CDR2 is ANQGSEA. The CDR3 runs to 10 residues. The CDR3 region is CSVGQGGLFF. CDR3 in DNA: TGCAGCGTTGGCCAGGGCGGACTGTTTTTT.

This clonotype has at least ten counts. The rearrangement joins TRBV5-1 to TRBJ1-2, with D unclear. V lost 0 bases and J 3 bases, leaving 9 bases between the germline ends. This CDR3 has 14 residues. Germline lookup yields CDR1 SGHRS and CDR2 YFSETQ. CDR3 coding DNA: TGCGCCAGCAGCTTGGCGAGGGATTACTATGGCTACACCTTC. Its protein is CASSLARDYYGYTF.

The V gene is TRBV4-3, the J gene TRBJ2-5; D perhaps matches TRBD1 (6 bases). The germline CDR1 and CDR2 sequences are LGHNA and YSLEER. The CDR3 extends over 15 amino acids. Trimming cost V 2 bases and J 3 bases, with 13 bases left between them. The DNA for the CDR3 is TGCGCCAGCAGCCAAATGGCCACAGGGAAAGAGACCCAGTACTTC. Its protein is CASSQMATGKETQYF.

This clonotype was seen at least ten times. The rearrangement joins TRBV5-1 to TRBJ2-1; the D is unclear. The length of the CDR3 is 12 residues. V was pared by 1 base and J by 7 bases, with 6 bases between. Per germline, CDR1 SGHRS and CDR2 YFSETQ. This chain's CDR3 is CASSLFANEQFF. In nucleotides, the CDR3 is TGCGCCAGCAGCTTGTTTGCTAATGAGCAGTTCTTC.

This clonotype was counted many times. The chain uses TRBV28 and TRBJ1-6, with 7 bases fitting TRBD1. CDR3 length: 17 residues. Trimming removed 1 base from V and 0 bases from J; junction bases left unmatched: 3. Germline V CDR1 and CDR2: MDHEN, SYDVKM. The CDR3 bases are TGTGCCAGCAGTTTATACAGGGGCCTCTCCTATAATTCACCCCTCCACTTT. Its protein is CASSLYRGLSYNSPLHF.

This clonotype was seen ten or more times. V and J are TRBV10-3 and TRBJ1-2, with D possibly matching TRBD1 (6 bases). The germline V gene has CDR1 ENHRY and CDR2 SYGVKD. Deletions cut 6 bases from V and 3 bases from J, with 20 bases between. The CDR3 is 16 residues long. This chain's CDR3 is CAIRTIQRGDHYGYTF. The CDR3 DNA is TGTGCCATCAGGACCATTCAGAGGGGGGATCACTATGGCTACACCTTC.

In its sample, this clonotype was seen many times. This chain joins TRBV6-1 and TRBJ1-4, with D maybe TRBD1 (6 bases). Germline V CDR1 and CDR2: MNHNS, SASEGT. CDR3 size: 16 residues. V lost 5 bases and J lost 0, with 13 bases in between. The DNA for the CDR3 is TGTGCCAGCAGTCCAGCAGGGGAAGCAACTAATGAAAAACTGTTTTTT. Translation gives CASSPAGEATNEKLFF.

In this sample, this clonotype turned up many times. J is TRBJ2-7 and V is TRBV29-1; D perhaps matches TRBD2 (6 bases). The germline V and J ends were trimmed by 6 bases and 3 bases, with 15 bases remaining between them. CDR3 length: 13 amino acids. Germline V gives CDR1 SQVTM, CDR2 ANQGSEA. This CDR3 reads CSVRPSAYYEQYF. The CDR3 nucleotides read TGCAGCGTCCGACCTAGCGCTTACTACGAGCAGTACTTC.

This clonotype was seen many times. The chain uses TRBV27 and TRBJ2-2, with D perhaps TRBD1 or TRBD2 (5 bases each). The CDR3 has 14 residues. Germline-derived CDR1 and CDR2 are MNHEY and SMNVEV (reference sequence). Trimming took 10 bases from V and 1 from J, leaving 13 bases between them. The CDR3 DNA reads TGTGCCACTACTGGGGGTTTGAACACCGGGGAGCTGTTTTTT. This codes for CATTGGLNTGELFF.